These 30 T cell receptor beta chains originate from one sample sequenced in a study of radiotherapy plus CTLA-4 blockade in lung cancer. TCRdb keeps only in-frame clones here, not all; method: immunoSEQ multiplex PCR. This sample has fewer than 40,000 clones; 60% to 75% occur once, and the top ten carry 4% to 5.5%. The sequenced sample was peripheral blood, obtained from a patient treated with radiotherapy plus ipilimumab. The receptors shown here come from a human donor with non-small cell lung cancer whose response to radiotherapy plus ipilimumab could not be evaluated.

Here the CDR3 DNA reads TGTGCCAGCAGTGAAGCCGGTCCCTACGAGCAGTACTTC. Translating it yields CASSEAGPYEQYF. The chain is built from TRBV2 and TRBJ2-7, with no clear D. The V gene's germline CDR1 is SNHLY and CDR2 FYNNEI. This CDR3 is built from 13 residues. V was trimmed by 0 bases and J by 2 bases, leaving 5 bases between them. The entire variable domain, with the rest obtained from reference TRBV2 and TRBJ2-7, is as follows: EPEVTQTPSHQVTQMGQEVILRCVPISNHLYFYWYRQILGQKVEFLVSFYNNEISEKSEIFDDQFSVERPDGSNFTLKIRSTKLEDSAMYFCASSEAGPYEQYFGPGTRLTVT.

The chain uses TRBV6-5 and TRBJ1-5; possibly TRBD1 for D (6 bases). This CDR3 is 13 amino acids long. Trimming pared 6 bases from V and 4 bases from J, leaving 10 bases between. Germline lookup yields CDR1 MNHEY and CDR2 SVGAGI. The CDR3 DNA reads as TGTGCCAGCAGGGGGGGGCCTAATCAGCCCCAGCATTTT. Encoded protein: CASRGGPNQPQHF.

Details on this clone: One junction end does not reproduce the germline sequence, and a read error may be involved. This chain uses TRBV7-7 with TRBJ2-5; possibly TRBD1 for D (6 bases). This CDR3 has 15 amino acids. Germline assignment: CDR1 SSHAT and CDR2 FNYEAQ (reference sequence). The CDR3: CASSLGSLRGETQYF. Written as DNA, the CDR3 is TGTGCTAGCAGCTTAGGTTCCCTCAGGGGAGAGACCCAGTACTTC.

This sequence joins TRBV7-2 and TRBJ2-2; 7 bases are a match to TRBD2. Germline-derived CDR1 and CDR2 are SGHTA and FQGNSA. This CDR3 contains 16 residues. J gave up 0 bases and V 5 bases, and 6 bases lay outside the gene matches. The CDR3 DNA reads as TGTGCCAGCAGCCGGACCGGGACTACGAACACCGGGGAGCTGTTTTTT. This gives the protein CASSRTGTTNTGELFF. Looking up the rest from reference TRBV7-2 and TRBJ2-2 gives the full variable domain: GAGVSQSPSNKVTEKGKDVELRCDPISGHTALYWYRQSLGQGLEFLIYFQGNSAPDKSGLPSDRFSAERTGGSVSTLTIQRTQQEDSAVYLCASSRTGTTNTGELFFGEGSRLTVL.

The genes are TRBV7-2 and TRBJ2-7; 11 bases are shared with TRBD2. The CDR3 spans 16 residues. In germline, CDR1 is SGHTA, CDR2 FQGNSA. Trimming cost V 0 bases and J 7 bases; bases outside gene matches: 8. This CDR3 reads CASSLAVAGGRGEQYF. The CDR3 DNA is TGTGCCAGCAGCTTAGCCGTAGCGGGAGGGCGTGGGGAGCAGTACTTC.

The chain recombines TRBV6-5 with TRBJ2-7; TRBD2 matches at 7 bases. The CDR3 contains 15 residues. Germline V CDR1 and CDR2: MNHEY, SVGAGI. V was clipped by 5 bases and J by 4 bases; unmatched bases: 11. The CDR3 DNA sequence: TGTGCCAGCAGTGGATCCGGCGGGGGAGATTACGAGCAGTACTTC. It encodes CASSGSGGGDYEQYF.

The chain couples TRBV23-1 to TRBJ2-4; TRBD2 might be the D (5 bases). TRBV23-1 is labeled an ORF, and its function is uncertain. V lost 0 bases, J lost 2 bases, and 8 bases lay in between. The CDR3 runs to 15 residues. For the CDR3, the DNA is TGCGCCAGCAGTCAATCGTGCGGGCCCAAAAACATTCAGTACTTC. It encodes CASSQSCGPKNIQYF.

This chain joins TRBV11-3 and TRBJ2-3, with 12 nucleotides matching TRBD1. CDR1 and CDR2 (germline): SGHNT, YENEEA. The CDR3 runs 15 residues. Trimming took 5 bases from V and 0 from J; bases not matched to a gene: 0. The chain's CDR3 is CASSGTGGSTDTQYF. In DNA, the CDR3 is TGTGCCAGCAGCGGGACAGGGGGCAGCACAGATACGCAGTATTTT.

The V gene is TRBV18, the J gene TRBJ2-7; D remains ambiguous. The CDR3 runs 12 residues. CDR1 KGHSH and CDR2 LQKENI come from the germline V gene. V was pared by 2 bases and J by 5 bases, with 7 bases between. CDR3 protein: CASSPESHEQYF. The CDR3 bases are TGTGCCAGCTCACCAGAGTCCCACGAGCAGTACTTC.

This chain connects TRBV7-9 to TRBJ2-7, with D perhaps TRBD1 (6 bases). V lost 6 bases and J 6 bases, leaving 9 bases between the germline ends. The CDR3 sequence is 11 residues long. The germline V gene has CDR1 SEHNR and CDR2 FQNEAQ (reference sequence). CDR3 residues: CASSQGREQYF. The CDR3 nucleotides read TGTGCCAGCAGTCAGGGGCGCGAGCAGTACTTC.

This rearrangement joins TRBV29-1 to TRBJ2-7, with D unresolved. The CDR3 spans 14 residues. CDR1 is SQVTM and CDR2 is ANQGSEA in the germline V gene. The V gene lost 6 bases and the J gene lost 0 bases, with 15 bases spanning the gap. The CDR3 sequence is CSVSASADSYEQYF. The CDR3 DNA follows: TGCAGCGTGTCCGCCAGTGCCGACTCCTACGAGCAGTACTTC.

This rearrangement joins TRBV27 to TRBJ1-1; maybe TRBD1 (5 bases). The V gene lost 10 bases and the J gene lost 2 bases, with 20 bases spanning the gap. The germline V gene has CDR1 MNHEY and CDR2 SMNVEV (reference sequence). The CDR3 length is 15 residues. CDR3 DNA sequence: TGTGCCACCAAAGACAGAGCAAGGGTAAACACTGAAGCTTTCTTT. This sequence encodes CATKDRARVNTEAFF.

The genes are TRBV4-1 and TRBJ1-2, with a weak D call TRBD1 (6 bases). Germline CDR1 MGHRA, CDR2 YSYEKL. There are 15 residues in the CDR3. V dropped 0 bases and J dropped 3 bases, with 11 bases sitting between them. The CDR3 loop is CASSQDDRPDYGYTF. The CDR3, as DNA: TGCGCCAGCAGCCAAGATGACAGGCCCGACTATGGCTACACCTTC.

The CDR3 DNA is TGTGCCAGCTCAACCCGGGACAGGGATCAGCCCCAGCATTTT. The encoded protein is CASSTRDRDQPQHF. V is TRBV18 and J is TRBJ1-5; 9 nucleotides align to TRBD1. This CDR3 has 14 amino acids. Germline V lookup: CDR1 KGHSH, CDR2 LQKENI. The V and J ends lost 5 bases and 5 bases, in that order; junction bases with no gene match: 4.

This chain uses TRBV6-1 with TRBJ1-2; TRBD1 agrees at 8 bases. From germline, CDR1 is MNHNS and CDR2 SASEGT. The CDR3 sequence is 13 residues long. J lost 4 bases, V lost 5 bases, and 3 bases had no gene match. The CDR3 DNA reads TGTGCCAGCAGTTATGACAGGGGCTATGGCTACACCTTC. Translated, it gives CASSYDRGYGYTF.

In this sample, this clone turned up a few times. V usage is TRBV7-9 and J usage is TRBJ2-1; TRBD2 matches 10 bases. The ends lost 7 bases at V and 7 bases at J; junction bases unmatched: 13. Per the germline V gene, CDR1 is SEHNR and CDR2 is FQNEAQ (reference sequence). This CDR3 contains 16 residues. The CDR3 spells CASNARGRLAGNEQFF. The CDR3 bases are TGTGCCAGCAACGCCCGGGGACGACTAGCGGGTAATGAGCAGTTCTTC. The full variable domain, completed using reference TRBV7-9 and TRBJ2-1, is DTGVSQNPRHKITKRGQNVTFRCDPISEHNRLYWYRQTLGQGPEFLTYFQNEAQLEKSRLLSDRFSAERPKGSFSTLEIQRTEQGDSAMYLCASNARGRLAGNEQFFGPGTRLTVL.

The chain recombines TRBV6-4 with TRBJ2-3, with TRBD1 matching 8 bases. The germline V gene encodes CDR1 MRHNA and CDR2 SNTAGT. The CDR3 is 16 amino acids. With V trimmed by 0 bases and J by 1 base, 3 bases remained unmatched. CDR3 region: CASSDSPGQGTDTQYF. CDR3 nucleotides: TGTGCCAGCAGTGACTCGCCGGGACAGGGCACAGATACGCAGTATTTT.

This clone has only one observation. The V and J genes are TRBV5-1 and TRBJ2-7, with D perhaps matching TRBD1 (5 bases). The CDR3 is 14 residues long. Trimming shortened V by 4 bases and J by 3 bases, and 14 bases separated the two germline ends. In germline, CDR1 is SGHRS, CDR2 YFSETQ. This CDR3 reads CASSDDAGIYEQYF. In nucleotides, the CDR3 is TGCGCCAGCAGCGACGATGCAGGGATCTACGAGCAGTACTTC.

Points on this clone: Other DNA sequences in the same sample also yield this CDR3. The rearrangement uses TRBV29-1 and TRBJ2-7; 8 bases match TRBD2. Per germline, CDR1 SQVTM and CDR2 ANQGSEA. Unmatched junction bases numbered 10, after V lost 7 bases and J lost 2 bases. The CDR3 spans 14 residues. CDR3 residues: CSASGGESTYEQYF. CDR3 nucleotides: TGCAGCGCCTCGGGGGGGGAGTCCACCTACGAGCAGTACTTC.

This chain uses TRBV5-1 with TRBJ2-1; TRBD2 matches at 15 bases. The V gene end was trimmed by 4 bases and the J gene end by 7 bases; junction bases not matched to a gene: 15. The CDR3 sequence is 19 residues long. Germline CDR1 SGHRS, CDR2 YFSETQ. CDR3 bases: TGCGCCAGCAGCCGGAGATTAAGTTCGGGACTAGCGGGAGGAAATGAGCAGTTCTTC. Encoded protein: CASSRRLSSGLAGGNEQFF. Full variable domain (outside the CDR3, taken from reference TRBV5-1 and TRBJ2-1): KAGVTQTPRYLIKTRGQQVTLSCSPISGHRSVSWYQQTPGQGLQFLFEYFSETQRNKGNFPGRFSGRQFSNSRSEMNVSTLELGDSALYLCASSRRLSSGLAGGNEQFFGPGTRLTVL.

The chain carries TRBV5-1 and TRBJ2-3, with 10 bases lining up with TRBD2. J lost 2 bases, V lost 5 bases, and 5 bases had no gene match. Germline CDR1 is SGHRS and CDR2 is YFSETQ. This CDR3 region has 15 residues. CDR3 in amino acids: CASSSGTSATDTQYF. Written as DNA, the CDR3 is TGCGCCAGCAGTTCCGGGACTAGCGCCACAGATACGCAGTATTTT.

The rearrangement joins TRBV6-4 to TRBJ2-3; a weak D match, TRBD2 (6 bases). Trimming stripped 4 bases from V and 6 bases from J, with 14 bases between. CDR1 is MRHNA, CDR2 SNTAGT, per germline. This CDR3 region has 14 residues. The CDR3 protein is CASSGGFGGDTQYF. The CDR3 DNA is TGTGCCAGCAGTGGGGGTTTCGGAGGGGATACGCAGTATTTT.

This clone was found a few times. The chain carries TRBV6-1 and TRBJ1-6; 7 bases align to TRBD1. This CDR3 has 15 amino acids. Germline-derived CDR1 and CDR2 are MNHNS and SASEGT. V shed 3 bases, J shed 8 bases, and the junction held 7 bases outside the gene matches. In DNA form, the CDR3 reads TGTGCCAGCAGTGACCGCCAGGGGGGTGATTCACCCCTCCACTTT. This translates into CASSDRQGGDSPLHF.

This chain links TRBV11-2 with TRBJ1-4; TRBD1 might be the D (6 bases). The CDR3 spans 12 residues. V was trimmed by 1 base and J by 11 bases, leaving 8 bases between them. Germline CDR1 and CDR2: SGHAT and FQNNGV. The CDR3 protein is CASSLAQGKLFF. The CDR3 DNA is TGTGCCAGCAGCTTAGCTCAGGGGAAACTGTTTTTT.

This clone was counted a few times. The V gene is TRBV6-5, the J gene TRBJ2-1; possible D gene TRBD2, 6 bases. V lost 8 bases to trimming and J lost 3 bases, with 8 bases between them. The V gene's germline CDR1 is MNHEY and CDR2 SVGAGI. The CDR3 has 12 residues. CDR3 protein: CASRGDYNEQFF. The CDR3 DNA reads TGTGCCAGCCGCGGGGACTACAATGAGCAGTTCTTC.

This clone occurred a few times. The chain links TRBV2 to TRBJ2-7, with D perhaps TRBD1 (6 bases). From germline, CDR1 is SNHLY and CDR2 FYNNEI. The V end was cut by 6 bases, the J end by 0 bases, with 12 bases between. The CDR3 contains 14 residues. The CDR3 region is CASRVQGNSYEQYF. The CDR3 nucleotides read TGTGCCAGCAGAGTACAGGGTAACTCCTACGAGCAGTACTTC.

V gene TRBV7-2 combines with J gene TRBJ2-1, with TRBD2 matching 7 bases. Unmatched junction bases numbered 2, after V lost 5 bases and J lost 1 base. There are 14 residues in the CDR3. CDR1 and CDR2 from the germline V gene are SGHTA and FQGNSA. CDR3: CASSGGGSYNEQFF. Written as DNA, the CDR3 is TGTGCCAGCAGCGGGGGGGGATCCTACAATGAGCAGTTCTTC. The full variable domain, rest sourced from reference TRBV7-2 and TRBJ2-1, is GAGVSQSPSNKVTEKGKDVELRCDPISGHTALYWYRQSLGQGLEFLIYFQGNSAPDKSGLPSDRFSAERTGGSVSTLTIQRTQQEDSAVYLCASSGGGSYNEQFFGPGTRLTVL.

This sequence joins TRBV9 and TRBJ1-3, with D unresolved. Germline assignment: CDR1 SGDLS and CDR2 YYNGEE. Trimming took 0 bases from V and 3 from J, leaving 4 bases between them. This CDR3 has 13 residues. This chain's CDR3 is CASSVGHGNTIYF. Here the CDR3 DNA reads TGTGCCAGCAGCGTAGGACATGGAAACACCATATATTTT.

The chain carries TRBV18 and TRBJ2-1; 13 bases align to TRBD2. From germline, CDR1 is KGHSH and CDR2 LQKENI. V dropped 4 bases and J dropped 9; count of bases not matched to a gene: 15. The CDR3 runs to 18 residues. The CDR3 sequence is CASSRTSGLAGDSSEQFF. The CDR3 DNA reads TGTGCCAGCTCACGAACCTCCGGACTAGCGGGAGATTCTAGTGAGCAGTTCTTC. Full variable domain (missing parts from reference TRBV18 and TRBJ2-1): NAGVMQNPRHLVRRRGQEARLRCSPMKGHSHVYWYRQLPEEGLKFMVYLQKENIIDESGMPKERFSAEFPKEGPSILRIQQVVRGDSAAYFCASSRTSGLAGDSSEQFFGPGTRLTVL.

This rearrangement joins TRBV7-8 to TRBJ1-5; no firm D call. The CDR3 contains 13 residues. Trimming cost V 3 bases and J 5 bases, with 8 bases left between them. The germline V gene has CDR1 SGHVS and CDR2 FQNEAQ. CDR3 in DNA: TGTGCCAGCAGCTTTTTCCAGGATCAGCCCCAGCATTTT. Its protein product is CASSFFQDQPQHF.